This T cell receptor (beta chain) is drawn from a study of T cell responses to AZD1222 COVID-19 vaccine. Using immunoSEQ multiplex PCR, the repertoire was profiled, and TCRdb retains in-frame clones only, with some absent. The sample comprises some 280,000 clones, around 93% of which are singletons, and around 0.5% rests with the top ten. Study-wide results and limits: The donor group comprised mostly white British people and more females; the analysis possibly underestimated clonal diversity.

Samples with a second dose at about 4 or about 12 weeks were pooled together. Germline V gene sequence: CDR1 SGHTA, CDR2 FQGTGA. V shed 5 bases and J shed 4 bases, with 15 bases lying between them. The CDR3 sequence is 15 residues long. This clone was seen just once. No antigen is known for it. The input for sequencing was peripheral blood, taken 28 days after the second AZD1222 dose. The receptor's source is an adult who received the AZD1222 COVID-19 vaccine. This chain connects TRBV7-3 to TRBJ2-1; maybe TRBD2 (6 bases). The CDR3 nucleotides are TGTGCCAGCAGCCCGGAGGGGTATAAGTACAATGAGCAGTTCTTC. It yields the protein CASSPEGYKYNEQFF. The variable domain in full, with the rest retrieved from reference TRBV7-3 and TRBJ2-1, is GAGVSQTPSNKVTEKGKYVELRCDPISGHTALYWYRQSLGQGPEFLIYFQGTGAADDSGLPNDRFFAVRPEGSVSTLKIQRTERGDSAVYLCASSPEGYKYNEQFFGPGTRLTVL.